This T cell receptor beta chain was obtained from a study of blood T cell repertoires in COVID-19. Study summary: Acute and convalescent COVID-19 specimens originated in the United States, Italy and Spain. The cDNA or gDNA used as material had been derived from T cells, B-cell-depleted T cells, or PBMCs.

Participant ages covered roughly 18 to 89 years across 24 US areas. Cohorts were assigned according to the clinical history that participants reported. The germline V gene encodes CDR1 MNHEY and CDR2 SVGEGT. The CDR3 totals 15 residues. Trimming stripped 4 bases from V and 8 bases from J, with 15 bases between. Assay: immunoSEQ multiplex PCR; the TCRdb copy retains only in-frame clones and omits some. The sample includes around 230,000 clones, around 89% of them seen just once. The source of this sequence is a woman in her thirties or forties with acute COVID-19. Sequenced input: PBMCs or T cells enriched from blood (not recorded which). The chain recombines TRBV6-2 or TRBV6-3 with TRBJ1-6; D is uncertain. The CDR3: CASSSTTPQYSPLHF. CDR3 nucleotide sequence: TGTGCCAGCAGTTCCACGACACCCCAGTATTCACCCCTCCACTTT.